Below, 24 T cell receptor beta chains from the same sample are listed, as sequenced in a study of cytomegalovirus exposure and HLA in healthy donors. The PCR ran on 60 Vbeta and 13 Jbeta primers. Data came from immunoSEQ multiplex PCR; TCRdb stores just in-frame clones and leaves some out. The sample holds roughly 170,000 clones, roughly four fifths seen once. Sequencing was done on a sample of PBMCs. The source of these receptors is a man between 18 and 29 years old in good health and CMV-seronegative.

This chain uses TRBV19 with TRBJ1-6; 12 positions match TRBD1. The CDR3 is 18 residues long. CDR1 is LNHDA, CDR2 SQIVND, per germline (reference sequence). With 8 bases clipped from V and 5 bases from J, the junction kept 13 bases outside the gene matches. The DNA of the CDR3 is TGTGCCAGTTCTCCCACGGGACAGGGGGCTCGGAATAATTCACCCCTCCACTTT. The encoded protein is CASSPTGQGARNNSPLHF.

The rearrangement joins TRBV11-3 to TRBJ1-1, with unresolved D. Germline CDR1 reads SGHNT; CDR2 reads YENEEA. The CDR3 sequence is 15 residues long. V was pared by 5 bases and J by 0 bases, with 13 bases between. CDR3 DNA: TGTGCCAGCAGCCGCCCGCAAACGGTGAACACTGAAGCTTTCTTT. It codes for CASSRPQTVNTEAFF.

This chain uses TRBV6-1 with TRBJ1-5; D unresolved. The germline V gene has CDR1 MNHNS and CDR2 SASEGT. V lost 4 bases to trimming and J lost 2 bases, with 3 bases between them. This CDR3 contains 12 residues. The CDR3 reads CASSVGNQPQHF. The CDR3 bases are TGTGCCAGCAGTGTCGGCAATCAGCCCCAGCATTTT.

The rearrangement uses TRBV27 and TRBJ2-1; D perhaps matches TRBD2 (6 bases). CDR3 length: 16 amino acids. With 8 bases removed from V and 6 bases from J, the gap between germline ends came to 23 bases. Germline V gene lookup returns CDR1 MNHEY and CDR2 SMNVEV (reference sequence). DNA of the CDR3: TGTGCCAGCGGGGGGTCTACCCGCGATTGGCCCAATGAGCAGTTCTTC. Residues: CASGGSTRDWPNEQFF.

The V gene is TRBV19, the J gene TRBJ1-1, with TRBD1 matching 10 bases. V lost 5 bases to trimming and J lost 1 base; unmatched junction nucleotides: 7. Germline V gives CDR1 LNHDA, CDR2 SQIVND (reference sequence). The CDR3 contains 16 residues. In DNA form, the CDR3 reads TGTGCCAGTAGTCCCGGGACAGGGGCCAAGAACACTGAAGCTTTCTTT. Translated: CASSPGTGAKNTEAFF. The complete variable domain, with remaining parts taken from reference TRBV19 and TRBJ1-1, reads DGGITQSPKYLFRKEGQNVTLSCEQNLNHDAMYWYRQDPGQGLRLIYYSQIVNDFQKGDIAEGYSVSREKKESFPLTVTSAQKNPTAFYLCASSPGTGAKNTEAFFGQGTRLTVV.

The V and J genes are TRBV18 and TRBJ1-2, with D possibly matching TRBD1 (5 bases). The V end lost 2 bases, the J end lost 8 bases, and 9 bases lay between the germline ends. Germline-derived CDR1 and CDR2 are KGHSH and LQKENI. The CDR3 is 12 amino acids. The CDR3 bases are TGTGCCAGCTCACCAAGGGGCTGGGGCTACACCTTC. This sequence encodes CASSPRGWGYTF.

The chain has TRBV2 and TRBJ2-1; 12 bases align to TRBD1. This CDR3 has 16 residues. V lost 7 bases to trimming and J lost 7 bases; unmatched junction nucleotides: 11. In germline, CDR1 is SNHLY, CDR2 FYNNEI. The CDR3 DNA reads TGTGCCAGCATCGAACTTCCGGGACAGGGGGCTAATGAGCAGTTCTTC. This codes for CASIELPGQGANEQFF.

The CDR3 coding sequence is TGCACCAGCAGCCGACGAATACAGAGAGATCAGCCCCAGCATTTT. This translates into CTSSRRIQRDQPQHF. The chain combines TRBV1 with TRBJ1-5; the listed D gene, TRBD1, was not tested against the DNA. TRBV1 constitutes a pseudogene. The CDR3 has 15 amino acids.

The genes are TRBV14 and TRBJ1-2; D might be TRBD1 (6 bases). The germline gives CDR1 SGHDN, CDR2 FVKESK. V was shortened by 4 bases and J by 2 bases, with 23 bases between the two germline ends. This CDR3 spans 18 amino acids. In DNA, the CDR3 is TGTGCCAGCAGCCGAAGTACAGGGAGAACCCTCGAAAACTATGGCTACACCTTC. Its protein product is CASSRSTGRTLENYGYTF. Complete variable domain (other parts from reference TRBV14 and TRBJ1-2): EAGVTQFPSHSVIEKGQTVTLRCDPISGHDNLYWYRRVMGKEIKFLLHFVKESKQDESGMPNNRFLAERTGGTYSTLKVQPAELEDSGVYFCASSRSTGRTLENYGYTFGSGTRLTVV.

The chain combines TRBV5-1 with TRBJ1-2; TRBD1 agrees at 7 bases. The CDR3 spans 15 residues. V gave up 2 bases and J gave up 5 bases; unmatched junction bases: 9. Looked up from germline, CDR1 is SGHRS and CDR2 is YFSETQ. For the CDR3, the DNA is TGCGCCAGCAGCTTAAATACCGGGACAGCTTATGGCTACACCTTC. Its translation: CASSLNTGTAYGYTF.

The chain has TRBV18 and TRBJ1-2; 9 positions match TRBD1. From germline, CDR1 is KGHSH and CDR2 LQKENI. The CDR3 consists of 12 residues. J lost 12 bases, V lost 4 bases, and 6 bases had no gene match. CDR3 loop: CASSRTGEGNTF. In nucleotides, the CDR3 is TGTGCCAGCTCACGGACAGGGGAGGGGAACACCTTC.

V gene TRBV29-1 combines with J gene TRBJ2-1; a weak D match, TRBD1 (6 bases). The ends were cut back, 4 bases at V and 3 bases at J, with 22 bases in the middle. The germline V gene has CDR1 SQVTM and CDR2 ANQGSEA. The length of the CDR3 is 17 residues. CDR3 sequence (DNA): TGCAGCGTTGCTCGCCTACCAGGGGATCTGCGCTACAATGAGCAGTTCTTC. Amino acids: CSVARLPGDLRYNEQFF.

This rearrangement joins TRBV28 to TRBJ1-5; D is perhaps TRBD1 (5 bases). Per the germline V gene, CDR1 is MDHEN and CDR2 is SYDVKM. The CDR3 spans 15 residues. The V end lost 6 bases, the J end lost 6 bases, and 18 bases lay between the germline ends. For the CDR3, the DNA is TGTGCCAGCAGCTCCTTGGGGGGGGGTAGTCAGCCCCAGCATTTT. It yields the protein CASSSLGGGSQPQHF. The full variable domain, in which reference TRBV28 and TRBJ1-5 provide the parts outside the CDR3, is DVKVTQSSRYLVKRTGEKVFLECVQDMDHENMFWYRQDPGLGLRLIYFSYDVKMKEKGDIPEGYSVSREKKERFSLILESASTNQTSMYLCASSSLGGGSQPQHFGDGTRLSIL.

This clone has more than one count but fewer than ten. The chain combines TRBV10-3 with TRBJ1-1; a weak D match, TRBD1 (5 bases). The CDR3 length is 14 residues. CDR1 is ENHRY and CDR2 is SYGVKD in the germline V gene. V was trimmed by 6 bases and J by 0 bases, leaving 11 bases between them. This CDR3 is CAISPGIMNTEAFF. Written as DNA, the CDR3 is TGTGCCATCAGCCCAGGGATCATGAACACTGAAGCTTTCTTT.

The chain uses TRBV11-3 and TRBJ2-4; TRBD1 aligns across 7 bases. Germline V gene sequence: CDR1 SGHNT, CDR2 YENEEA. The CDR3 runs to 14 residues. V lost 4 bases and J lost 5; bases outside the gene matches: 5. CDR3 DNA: TGTGCCAGCAGCTCAAGGACAGGTGAAAACATTCAGTACTTC. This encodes CASSSRTGENIQYF.

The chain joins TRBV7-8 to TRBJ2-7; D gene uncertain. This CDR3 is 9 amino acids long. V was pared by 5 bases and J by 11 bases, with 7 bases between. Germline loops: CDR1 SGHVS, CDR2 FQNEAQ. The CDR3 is CASSPFEYF. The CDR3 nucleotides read TGTGCCAGCAGCCCGTTTGAGTACTTC.

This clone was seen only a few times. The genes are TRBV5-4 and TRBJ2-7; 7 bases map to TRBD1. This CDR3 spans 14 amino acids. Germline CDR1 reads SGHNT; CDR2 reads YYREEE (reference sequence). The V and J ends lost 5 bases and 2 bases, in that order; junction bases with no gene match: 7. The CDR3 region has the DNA TGTGCCAGCAGTCCCGGGACAGTAACCTACGAGCAGTACTTC. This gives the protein CASSPGTVTYEQYF.

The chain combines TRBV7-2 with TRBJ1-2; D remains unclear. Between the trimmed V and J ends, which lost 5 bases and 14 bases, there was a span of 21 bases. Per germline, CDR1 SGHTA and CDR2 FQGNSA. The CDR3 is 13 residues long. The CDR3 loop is CASSAGDMATRTF. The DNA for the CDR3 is TGTGCCAGCAGCGCCGGGGATATGGCTACACGGACCTTC.

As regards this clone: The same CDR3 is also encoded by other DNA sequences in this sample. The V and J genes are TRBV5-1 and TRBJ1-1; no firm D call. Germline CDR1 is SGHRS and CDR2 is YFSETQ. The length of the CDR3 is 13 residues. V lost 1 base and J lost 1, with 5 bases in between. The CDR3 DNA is TGCGCCAGCAGCTTGACACCGAACACTGAAGCTTTCTTT. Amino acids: CASSLTPNTEAFF.

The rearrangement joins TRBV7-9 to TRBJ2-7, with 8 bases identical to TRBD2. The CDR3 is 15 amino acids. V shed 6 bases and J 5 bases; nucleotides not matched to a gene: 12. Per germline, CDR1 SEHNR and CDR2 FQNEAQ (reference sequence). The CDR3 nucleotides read TGTGCCAGCAGTCACTCGGGGGGGAGCCGTGACGAGCAGTACTTC. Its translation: CASSHSGGSRDEQYF.

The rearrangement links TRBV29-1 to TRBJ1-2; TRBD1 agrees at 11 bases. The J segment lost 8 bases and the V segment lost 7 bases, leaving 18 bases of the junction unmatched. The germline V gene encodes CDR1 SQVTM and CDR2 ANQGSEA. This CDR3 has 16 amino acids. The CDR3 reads CSASRDGTGGDGGYTF. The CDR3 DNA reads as TGCAGCGCATCCCGTGATGGGACAGGGGGGGATGGAGGCTACACCTTC.

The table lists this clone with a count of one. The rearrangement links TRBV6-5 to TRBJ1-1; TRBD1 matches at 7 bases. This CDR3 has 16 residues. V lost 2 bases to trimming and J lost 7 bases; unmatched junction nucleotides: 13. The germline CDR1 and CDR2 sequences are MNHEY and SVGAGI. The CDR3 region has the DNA TGTGCCAGCAGTTACATCATGTATGGGACAGTCTATGAAGCTTTCTTT. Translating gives CASSYIMYGTVYEAFF.

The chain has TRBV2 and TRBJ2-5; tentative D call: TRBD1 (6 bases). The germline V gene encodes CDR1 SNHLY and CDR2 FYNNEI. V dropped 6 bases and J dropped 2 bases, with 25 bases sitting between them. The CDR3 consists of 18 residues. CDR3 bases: TGTGCCAGCAGGGAAACCGCCAACCTAGGGGGACAACAAGAGACCCAGTACTTC. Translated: CASRETANLGGQQETQYF.

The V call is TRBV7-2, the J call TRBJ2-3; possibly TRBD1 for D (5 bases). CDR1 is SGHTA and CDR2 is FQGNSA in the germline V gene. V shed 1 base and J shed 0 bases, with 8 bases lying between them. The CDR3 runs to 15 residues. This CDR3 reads CASSLVRGSTDTQYF. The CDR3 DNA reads TGTGCCAGCAGCTTAGTTAGGGGTAGCACAGATACGCAGTATTTT.